This entry lists 21 T cell receptor beta chains sequenced from one sample in a study of T-cell reconstitution after alpha-beta-depleted transplantation in children. Unique molecular identifiers were built into the TCRbeta library. TCRdb re-derived calls from the PCR reads in MiXCR, one entry per CDR3 protein. The repertoire holds some 550,000 distinct CDR3 sequences, with about a sixth as singletons. The input for sequencing was PBMCs from the stem cell graft donor, taken from the stem cell graft. The receptors were sampled from a human donor who donated a stem cell graft to a child with acute lymphoblastic leukemia.

The chain combines TRBV14 with TRBJ2-7, with a weak D call TRBD1 (5 bases). The V gene's germline CDR1 is SGHDN and CDR2 FVKESK. Between the trimmed V and J ends, which lost 4 bases and 5 bases, there was a span of 12 bases. The length of the CDR3 is 13 residues. CDR3 sequence reads: CASSPHGADEQYF. The DNA for the CDR3 is TGTGCCAGCAGCCCCCATGGGGCTGACGAGCAGTACTTC.

The chain has TRBV29-1 and TRBJ2-2, with D perhaps matching TRBD1 or TRBD2 (5 bases each). The V and J ends lost 3 bases and 4 bases respectively, with 18 bases between them. CDR1 is SQVTM and CDR2 is ANQGSEA in the germline V gene. CDR3 length: 16 amino acids. Written as DNA, the CDR3 is TGCAGCGTTGATGGGAGACTGCAGAGGGGCACCGGGGAGCTGTTTTTT. It codes for CSVDGRLQRGTGELFF.

This clonotype turned up a few times. The V call is TRBV2, the J call TRBJ2-2; 8 nucleotides align to TRBD1. Germline V gene sequence: CDR1 SNHLY, CDR2 FYNNEI. V shed 5 bases and J 1 base; nucleotides not matched to a gene: 6. The CDR3 spans 16 residues. The CDR3, as DNA: TGTGCCAGCAGTTTCGGACAGGGACGGAACACCGGGGAGCTGTTTTTT. Translated: CASSFGQGRNTGELFF. Based on the CDR3 plus reference TRBV2 and TRBJ2-2, the full variable domain is EPEVTQTPSHQVTQMGQEVILRCVPISNHLYFYWYRQILGQKVEFLVSFYNNEISEKSEIFDDQFSVERPDGSNFTLKIRSTKLEDSAMYFCASSFGQGRNTGELFFGEGSRLTVL.

V gene TRBV5-1 combines with J gene TRBJ2-5; possible D gene TRBD2, 6 bases. Germline CDR1 reads SGHRS; CDR2 reads YFSETQ. The CDR3 is 13 residues long. V was clipped by 4 bases and J by 3 bases, with 10 bases between them. CDR3 sequence: CASSRGNEETQYF. DNA for the CDR3: TGCGCCAGCAGCCGGGGGAACGAAGAGACCCAGTACTTC.

This clonotype was counted a few times. The chain is built from TRBV5-6 and TRBJ2-7, with TRBD2 matching over 8 bases. V shed 4 bases, J shed 3 bases, and the junction held 18 bases outside the gene matches. Germline-derived CDR1 and CDR2 are SGHDT and YYEEEE. The CDR3 contains 18 residues. CDR3 residues: CASSRYLDWSGRDYEQYF. DNA of the CDR3: TGTGCCAGCAGCCGATACCTGGATTGGAGCGGGAGAGACTACGAGCAGTACTTC.

The chain uses TRBV4-1 and TRBJ2-7; 11 nucleotides line up with TRBD2. There are 16 residues in the CDR3. The V and J ends lost 0 bases and 4 bases, in that order; junction bases with no gene match: 5. CDR1 is MGHRA and CDR2 is YSYEKL in the germline V gene. The CDR3 reads CASSQELAGERYEQYF. For the CDR3, the DNA is TGCGCCAGCAGCCAAGAACTAGCGGGAGAGAGGTACGAGCAGTACTTC.

For this clonotype: Mismatch with germline at one junction end may stem from a read error. The chain carries TRBV12-3 or TRBV12-4 and TRBJ2-4, with a tentative D call TRBD1 (6 bases). This CDR3 has 12 amino acids. DNA of the CDR3: TGTGCCAGCAGTAAAGTCCGGGACATCAACAACTTC. Its translation: CASSKVRDINNF.

This clonotype has more than one count but fewer than ten. V gene TRBV29-1 combines with J gene TRBJ2-5, with D perhaps matching TRBD1 or TRBD2 (6 bases each). Germline V CDR1 and CDR2: SQVTM, ANQGSEA. V lost 5 bases to trimming and J lost 5 bases, with 18 bases between them. The CDR3 length is 14 residues. This CDR3 is CSVSPTGAQETQYF. The CDR3 DNA reads TGCAGCGTTTCCCCAACGGGGGCACAGGAGACCCAGTACTTC. The full variable domain, its missing parts supplied by reference TRBV29-1 and TRBJ2-5, is SAVISQKPSRDICQRGTSLTIQCQVDSQVTMMFWYRQQPGQSLTLIATANQGSEATYESGFVIDKFPISRPNLTFSTLTVSNMSPEDSSIYLCSVSPTGAQETQYFGPGTRLLVL.

This chain joins TRBV7-2 and TRBJ2-7, with D unclear. Deletions cut 4 bases from V and 2 bases from J, with 12 bases between. Germline V lookup: CDR1 SGHTA, CDR2 FQGNSA. CDR3 length equals 14 residues. CDR3 sequence: CASSWSWPTYEQYF. In nucleotides, the CDR3 is TGTGCCAGCAGCTGGAGTTGGCCTACCTACGAGCAGTACTTC.

In this sample, this clonotype turned up a few times. This chain connects TRBV27 to TRBJ2-7, with TRBD2 matching 9 bases. Germline CDR1 is MNHEY and CDR2 is SMNVEV (reference sequence). Trimming at V came to 7 bases and at J to 5 bases, leaving 9 bases not matched to a gene. The CDR3 runs to 14 residues. The CDR3 loop is CASTLVAGVHEQYF. CDR3 DNA: TGTGCCAGCACCTTGGTAGCGGGAGTCCACGAGCAGTACTTC.

The chain carries TRBV5-1 and TRBJ2-7; no firm D call. Trimming removed 1 base from V and 3 bases from J, with 14 bases in between. CDR1 and CDR2 (germline): SGHRS, YFSETQ. The CDR3 loop spans 15 amino acids. The CDR3 DNA follows: TGCGCCAGCAGCTTGTTTGCGCAGCCCATCTACGAGCAGTACTTC. Its translation is CASSLFAQPIYEQYF.

This chain joins TRBV4-1 and TRBJ2-7; D possibly matches TRBD1 or TRBD2 (5 bases each). This CDR3 contains 15 residues. CDR1 and CDR2 from the germline V gene are MGHRA and YSYEKL. The V gene lost 4 bases and the J gene lost 4 bases, with 17 bases spanning the gap. In DNA form, the CDR3 reads TGCGCCAGCAGCCCCTCCGGGACGGTGGTATACGAGCAGTACTTC. Its translation is CASSPSGTVVYEQYF.

The chain carries TRBV14 and TRBJ2-6; D call uncertain. Germline assignment: CDR1 SGHDN and CDR2 FVKESK. The germline V and J ends were trimmed by 5 bases and 0 bases, with 8 bases remaining between them. This CDR3 contains 15 residues. The CDR3 loop reads CASSALSSGANVLTF. CDR3 DNA: TGTGCCAGCAGCGCTTTGAGCTCTGGGGCCAACGTCCTGACTTTC. The complete variable domain, with remaining parts taken from reference TRBV14 and TRBJ2-6, reads EAGVTQFPSHSVIEKGQTVTLRCDPISGHDNLYWYRRVMGKEIKFLLHFVKESKQDESGMPNNRFLAERTGGTYSTLKVQPAELEDSGVYFCASSALSSGANVLTFGAGSRLTVL.

The chain employs TRBV12-3 or TRBV12-4 and TRBJ2-5; either TRBD1 or TRBD2 may fit D (5 bases each). Trimming shortened V by 4 bases and J by 4 bases, and 16 bases separated the two germline ends. The CDR3 contains 15 residues. CDR3 nucleotide sequence: TGTGCCAGCAGTTCCCCCGGGGCTTTTGGAGAGACCCAGTACTTC. Translated, it gives CASSSPGAFGETQYF.

This chain links TRBV4-1 with TRBJ1-2; 9 bases line up with TRBD1. The ends lost 4 bases at V and 7 bases at J; junction bases unmatched: 7. The V gene's germline CDR1 is MGHRA and CDR2 YSYEKL. The CDR3 is 14 amino acids. The DNA for the CDR3 is TGCGCCAGCAGCCGAGACAGGGGGGAGGGTGGCTACACCTTC. This codes for CASSRDRGEGGYTF.

V is TRBV6-1 and J is TRBJ1-1; D is undetermined. V was clipped by 6 bases and J by 0 bases, with 11 bases between them. The CDR3 loop spans 14 amino acids. Germline CDR1 is MNHNS and CDR2 is SASEGT. This CDR3 reads CASRAGNLNTEAFF. The CDR3, as DNA: TGTGCCAGCAGGGCCGGGAACCTGAACACTGAAGCTTTCTTT.

In its sample, this clonotype was seen a few times. The rearrangement links TRBV12-3 or TRBV12-4 to TRBJ2-3; 11 nucleotides match TRBD2. V was pared by 3 bases and J by 6 bases, with 5 bases of the junction left unmatched. This CDR3 is 15 amino acids long. CDR3 coding DNA: TGTGCCAGCAGTTTTAGGCCTAGCGGGAGGGATACGCAGTATTTT. Protein product: CASSFRPSGRDTQYF.

The rearrangement uses TRBV4-2 and TRBJ2-4; possible D gene TRBD2, 6 bases. The germline CDR1 and CDR2 sequences are LGHNA and YNFKEQ. V lost 0 bases and J 0 bases, leaving 12 bases between the germline ends. The CDR3 has 17 residues. CDR3 DNA: TGTGCCAGCAGCCAAGATAGTGGCGGGGTAGCCAAAAACATTCAGTACTTC. It codes for CASSQDSGGVAKNIQYF.

In its sample, this clonotype was seen a few times. The chain uses TRBV7-9 and TRBJ2-3; 8 bases agree with TRBD2. CDR1 and CDR2 (germline): SEHNR, FQNEAQ (reference sequence). This CDR3 is 15 amino acids long. Losses at the gene ends were 2 bases for V and 4 bases for J; bases not matched to a gene: 5. This CDR3 is CASSLLAGMADTQYF. CDR3 nucleotide sequence: TGTGCCAGCAGCTTATTAGCGGGAATGGCAGATACGCAGTATTTT.

The J gene is TRBJ2-3, the V gene TRBV15; the D is unclear. CDR1 is LNHNV, CDR2 YYDKDF, per germline (reference sequence). CDR3 length equals 15 residues. Trimming took off 1 base at V and 3 bases at J, with 11 bases between the two ends. DNA for the CDR3: TGTGCCACCAGCAGAGTCCTGGGGTTAACAGATACGCAGTATTTT. Its translation is CATSRVLGLTDTQYF.

This clonotype has only a few counts. CDR3 region: CASRATGAGYGYTF. DNA for the CDR3: TGTGCCAGCAGGGCCACAGGGGCTGGCTATGGCTACACCTTC. V usage is TRBV6-1 and J usage is TRBJ1-2; TRBD1 agrees at 7 bases. The CDR3 totals 14 residues. V trimming: 6 bases; J trimming: 4 bases; junction bases outside the gene matches: 8. Germline V gene sequence: CDR1 MNHNS, CDR2 SASEGT.